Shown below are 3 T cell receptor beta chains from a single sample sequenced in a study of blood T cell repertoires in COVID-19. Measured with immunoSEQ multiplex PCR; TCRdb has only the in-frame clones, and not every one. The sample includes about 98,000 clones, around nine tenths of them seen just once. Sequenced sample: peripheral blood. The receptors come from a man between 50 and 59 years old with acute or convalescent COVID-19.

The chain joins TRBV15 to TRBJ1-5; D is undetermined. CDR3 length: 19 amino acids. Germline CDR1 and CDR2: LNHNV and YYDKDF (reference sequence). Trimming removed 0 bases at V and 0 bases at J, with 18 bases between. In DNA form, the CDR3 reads TGTGCCACCAGCAGAGATCGGGTCTCGGGAACCTCTAGCAATCAGCCCCAGCATTTT. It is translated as CATSRDRVSGTSSNQPQHF. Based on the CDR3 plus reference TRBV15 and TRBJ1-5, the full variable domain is DAMVIQNPRYQVTQFGKPVTLSCSQTLNHNVMYWYQQKSSQAPKLLFHYYDKDFNNEADTPDNFQSRRPNTSFCFLDIRSPGLGDTAMYLCATSRDRVSGTSSNQPQHFGDGTRLSIL.

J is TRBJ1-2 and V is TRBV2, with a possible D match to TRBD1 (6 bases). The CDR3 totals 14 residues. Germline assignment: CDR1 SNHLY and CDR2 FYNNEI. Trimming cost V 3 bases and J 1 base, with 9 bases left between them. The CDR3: CASSEGAVNYGYTF. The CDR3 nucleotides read TGTGCCAGCAGTGAGGGGGCCGTTAACTATGGCTACACCTTC.

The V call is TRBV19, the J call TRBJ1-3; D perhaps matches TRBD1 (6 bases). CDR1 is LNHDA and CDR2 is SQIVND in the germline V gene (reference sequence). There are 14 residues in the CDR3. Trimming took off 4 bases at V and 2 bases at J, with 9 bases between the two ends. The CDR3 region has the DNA TGTGCCAGTAGTACCCCAGGGGCTGGAAACACCATATATTTT. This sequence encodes CASSTPGAGNTIYF.